One and the same sample provided the 18 T cell receptor beta chains below, sequenced in a study of molecular identifiers for immune sequencing clone quantification. TCRdb passed the PCR reads through MiXCR, listing each CDR3 protein once. The table includes roughly 630,000 distinct CDR3 sequences, around 25% detected once. Sequencing was performed on naive CD8+ T cells from blood, with Jurkat cell RNA spiked in. Subset described: FACS-sorted CD8+CD4-CCR7+CD45RA+ naive T cells. These receptors all come from a human donor in good health. Some libraries in this study had Jurkat cell RNA spiked in.

This clonotype came up many times. The chain uses TRBV15 and TRBJ2-1; perhaps TRBD1 as D (6 bases). V was clipped by 0 bases and J by 4 bases, with 7 bases between them. The CDR3 has 14 amino acids. The germline gives CDR1 LNHNV, CDR2 YYDKDF (reference sequence). Written as DNA, the CDR3 is TGTGCCACCAGCAGAGATGACAGGTACAATGAGCAGTTCTTC. Translation gives CATSRDDRYNEQFF.

To note about this clonotype: This may arise from a read error, as a much more abundant clone is one base away. V is TRBV24-1 and J is TRBJ2-1, with D hard to call. The CDR3 loop spans 12 amino acids. Germline CDR1 and CDR2: KGHDR and SFDVKD. The CDR3 here is CATQSSHNEQFF. CDR3 bases: TGTGCCACGCAGAGCTCCCACAATGAGCAGTTCTTC.

This clonotype was picked up a small number of times. The rearrangement uses TRBV6-1 and TRBJ1-3; D ambiguous. CDR3 length: 16 residues. Germline V CDR1 and CDR2: MNHNS, SASEGT. V was trimmed by 1 base and J by 1 base, leaving 11 bases between them. The CDR3 is CASSEGRPVSGNTIYF. The CDR3, as DNA: TGTGCCAGCAGTGAAGGACGACCAGTGTCTGGAAACACCATATATTTT.

The chain links TRBV12-3 or TRBV12-4 to TRBJ2-1; TRBD2 is a possible D gene (5 bases). Trimming stripped 5 bases from V and 10 bases from J, with 21 bases between. This CDR3 is 15 amino acids long. CDR3: CASSNPTKSAGEQFF. DNA for the CDR3: TGTGCCAGCAGTAACCCGACTAAATCGGCTGGGGAGCAGTTCTTC.

This clonotype showed up many times. This sequence joins TRBV27 and TRBJ2-7, with 7 bases identical to TRBD1. CDR1 MNHEY and CDR2 SMNVEV come from the germline V gene (reference sequence). The CDR3 loop spans 12 amino acids. V lost 6 bases to trimming and J lost 3 bases; unmatched junction nucleotides: 2. The CDR3 reads CASSRDSYEQYF. DNA for the CDR3: TGTGCCAGCAGCAGGGACAGCTACGAGCAGTACTTC.

This clonotype was recorded a few times. CDR3 DNA: TGTGCCAGCAGTCAAGGATTAAAGGGGAATCGGGGCTCAACGCATCAGCCCCAGCATTTT. This sequence encodes CASSQGLKGNRGSTHQPQHF. This chain connects TRBV6-2 or TRBV6-3 to TRBJ1-5; D possibly corresponds to TRBD1 (5 bases). The CDR3 covers 20 residues. The V end was cut by 5 bases, the J end by 5 bases, with 31 bases between. CDR1 MNHEY and CDR2 SVGEGT come from the germline V gene.

The sample holds many counts of this clonotype. The V call is TRBV29-1, the J call TRBJ1-1; D gene unclear. CDR1 and CDR2 (germline): SQVTM, ANQGSEA. V gave up 1 base and J gave up 0 bases, with 12 bases separating them. The length of the CDR3 is 15 residues. CDR3 DNA sequence: TGCAGCGTTGAAGGTTCACCAGATTTGAACACTGAAGCTTTCTTT. Protein: CSVEGSPDLNTEAFF.

In the case of this clonotype: Since a much larger clone is just one base distant, this may be a read error. The V and J genes are TRBV2 and TRBJ1-2, with TRBD1 as a possible D gene (6 bases). Germline V lookup: CDR1 SNHLY, CDR2 FYNNEI. The length of the CDR3 is 15 residues. The CDR3 DNA sequence: TGTGCCAGCAGTGAATCCGGGGGCACGAACTGTGGCTACACCTTC. It codes for CASSESGGTNCGYTF.

Note on this clonotype: This may arise from a read error, as a much more abundant clone is one base away. The chain links TRBV7-9 to TRBJ2-7; possibly TRBD1 or TRBD2 for D (5 bases each). The length of the CDR3 is 15 residues. CDR1 and CDR2 from the germline V gene are SEHNR and FQNEAQ (reference sequence). The CDR3 DNA sequence: TGTGCCAGCAGCAATGGGGGAGACCCTATCTACGCGCAGTACTTC. It specifies CASSNGGDPIYAQYF.

There are many counts of this clonotype. The J gene is TRBJ2-7, the V gene TRBV7-6; 7 positions agree with TRBD2. The junction had 4 bases not matched to a gene; V was cut back by 3 bases and J by 2 bases. CDR1 and CDR2 (germline): SGHVS, FNYEAQ. This CDR3 comprises 14 residues. CDR3 protein: CASSLGGGPYEQYF. The CDR3 DNA reads TGTGCCAGCAGCTTGGGGGGAGGGCCCTACGAGCAGTACTTC.

This clonotype was counted only a few times. The chain carries TRBV5-4 and TRBJ2-7; D ambiguous. V lost 1 base to trimming and J lost 3 bases, with 17 bases between them. CDR3 length equals 16 residues. Germline-derived CDR1 and CDR2 are SGHNT and YYREEE (reference sequence). The CDR3 sequence is CASSLPTAGPGYEQYF. CDR3 nucleotide sequence: TGTGCCAGCAGCTTGCCCACGGCCGGGCCTGGCTACGAGCAGTACTTC.

This clonotype was recorded at least ten times. This rearrangement joins TRBV9 to TRBJ2-3, with TRBD2 matching over 10 bases. V lost 2 bases, J lost 2 bases, and 8 bases stayed unmatched. Germline lookup yields CDR1 SGDLS and CDR2 YYNGEE. This CDR3 comprises 17 residues. CDR3 sequence reads: CASSVLLAGDNTDTQYF. Here the CDR3 DNA reads TGTGCCAGCAGCGTCTTGCTAGCGGGAGATAACACAGATACGCAGTATTTT. Looking up the rest from reference TRBV9 and TRBJ2-3 gives the full variable domain: DSGVTQTPKHLITATGQRVTLRCSPRSGDLSVYWYQQSLDQGLQFLIQYYNGEERAKGNILERFSAQQFPDLHSELNLSSLELGDSALYFCASSVLLAGDNTDTQYFGPGTRLTVL.

About this clonotype itself: This may arise from a read error, as a much more abundant clone is one base away. The chain employs TRBV4-3 and TRBJ2-7; 8 bases agree with TRBD2. CDR3 size: 17 residues. Germline CDR1 LGHNA, CDR2 YSLEER. With V trimmed by 0 bases and J by 8 bases, 15 bases remained unmatched. The CDR3 DNA sequence: TGCGCCAGCAGCCAAGACCACCCAAGCGGGAGATGGAACAAGCAGTACTTC. Encoded protein: CASSQDHPSGRWNKQYF.

The chain uses TRBV28 and TRBJ2-1; D might be TRBD1 (6 bases). This CDR3 comprises 15 residues. CDR1 is MDHEN and CDR2 is SYDVKM in the germline V gene. Trimming stripped 6 bases from V and 2 bases from J, with 14 bases between. CDR3 sequence reads: CASSLRTAAYNEQFF. The DNA of the CDR3 is TGTGCCAGCAGCCTTCGGACAGCAGCCTACAATGAGCAGTTCTTC.

The chain joins TRBV19 to TRBJ1-1; D is perhaps TRBD1 (5 bases). CDR1 and CDR2 from the germline V gene are LNHDA and SQIVND (reference sequence). Trimming removed 3 bases at V and 8 bases at J, with 16 bases between. The CDR3 totals 14 residues. DNA for the CDR3: TGTGCCAGTAGTATCATCGGGACTTTCTCGGAAGCTTTCTTT. It yields the protein CASSIIGTFSEAFF.

This clonotype has at least ten counts. For the CDR3, the DNA is TGTGCCATCAGTGAGTCGATGGCCGAGGGGACAGATACGCAGTATTTT. The encoded protein is CAISESMAEGTDTQYF. This chain joins TRBV10-3 and TRBJ2-3; D might be TRBD1 or TRBD2, each matching 5 bases. Germline V gene lookup returns CDR1 ENHRY and CDR2 SYGVKD. Trimming removed 0 bases at V and 3 bases at J, with 13 bases between. This CDR3 has 16 residues.

The chain is built from TRBV11-2 and TRBJ2-5; 8 bases line up with TRBD2. V was clipped by 5 bases and J by 0 bases; unmatched bases: 2. In germline, CDR1 is SGHAT, CDR2 FQNNGV. The CDR3 has 14 amino acids. CDR3 amino acids: CASSGGGYQETQYF. The CDR3 DNA reads TGTGCCAGCAGCGGCGGGGGGTACCAAGAGACCCAGTACTTC.

This clonotype has just a few counts. The chain combines TRBV4-3 with TRBJ1-1; no clear D gene. The V end lost 0 bases, the J end lost 4 bases, and 12 bases lay between the germline ends. Germline V gene lookup returns CDR1 LGHNA and CDR2 YSLEER. The CDR3 covers 15 residues. The CDR3 loop reads CASSQDYEVGTEAFF. CDR3 bases: TGCGCCAGCAGCCAAGATTATGAGGTCGGCACTGAAGCTTTCTTT.